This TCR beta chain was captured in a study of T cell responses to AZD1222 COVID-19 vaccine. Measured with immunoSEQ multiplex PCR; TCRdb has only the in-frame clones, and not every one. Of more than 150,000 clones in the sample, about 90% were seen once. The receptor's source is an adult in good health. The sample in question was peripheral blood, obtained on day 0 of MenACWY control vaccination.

CDR3 loop: CASSLELSTFF. The CDR3 nucleotides read TGTGCCAGCAGCTTGGAGTTAAGTACTTTCTTT. The chain is built from TRBV5-8 and TRBJ1-1; D is unclear. The CDR3 runs to 11 residues. V was trimmed by 0 bases and J by 12 bases, leaving 9 bases between them. Germline V lookup: CDR1 SGHTS, CDR2 YDEGEE.